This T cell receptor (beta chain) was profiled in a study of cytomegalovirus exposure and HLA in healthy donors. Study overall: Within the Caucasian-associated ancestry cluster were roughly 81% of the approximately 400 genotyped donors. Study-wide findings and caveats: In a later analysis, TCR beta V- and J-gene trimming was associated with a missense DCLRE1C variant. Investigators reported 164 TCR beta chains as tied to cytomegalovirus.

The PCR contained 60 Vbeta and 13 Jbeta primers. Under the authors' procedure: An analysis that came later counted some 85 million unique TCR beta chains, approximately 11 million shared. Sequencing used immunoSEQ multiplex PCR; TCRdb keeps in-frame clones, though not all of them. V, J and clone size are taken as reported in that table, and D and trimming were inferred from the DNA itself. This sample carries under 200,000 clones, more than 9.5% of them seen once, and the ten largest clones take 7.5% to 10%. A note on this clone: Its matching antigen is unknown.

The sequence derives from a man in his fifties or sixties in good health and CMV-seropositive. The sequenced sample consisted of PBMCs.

The CDR3 DNA follows: TGTGCCAGCAGTTACCCGGGAGATACGCAGTATTTT. As protein: CASSYPGDTQYF. The chain uses TRBV6-5 and TRBJ2-3; unclear D gene. V was cut by 2 bases and J by 5 bases, with 5 bases left in between. There are 12 residues in the CDR3. Germline V lookup: CDR1 MNHEY, CDR2 SVGAGI.